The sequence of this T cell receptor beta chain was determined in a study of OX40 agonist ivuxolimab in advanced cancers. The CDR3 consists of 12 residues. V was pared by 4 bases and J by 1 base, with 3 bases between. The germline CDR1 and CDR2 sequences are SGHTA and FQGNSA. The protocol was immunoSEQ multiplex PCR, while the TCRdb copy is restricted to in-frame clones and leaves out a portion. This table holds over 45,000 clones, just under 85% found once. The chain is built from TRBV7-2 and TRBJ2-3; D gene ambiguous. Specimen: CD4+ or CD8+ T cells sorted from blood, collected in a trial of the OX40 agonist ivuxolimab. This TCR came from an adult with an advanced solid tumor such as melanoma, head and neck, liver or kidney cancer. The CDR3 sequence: CASSWGTDTQYF. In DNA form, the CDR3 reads TGTGCCAGCAGCTGGGGCACAGATACGCAGTATTTT.